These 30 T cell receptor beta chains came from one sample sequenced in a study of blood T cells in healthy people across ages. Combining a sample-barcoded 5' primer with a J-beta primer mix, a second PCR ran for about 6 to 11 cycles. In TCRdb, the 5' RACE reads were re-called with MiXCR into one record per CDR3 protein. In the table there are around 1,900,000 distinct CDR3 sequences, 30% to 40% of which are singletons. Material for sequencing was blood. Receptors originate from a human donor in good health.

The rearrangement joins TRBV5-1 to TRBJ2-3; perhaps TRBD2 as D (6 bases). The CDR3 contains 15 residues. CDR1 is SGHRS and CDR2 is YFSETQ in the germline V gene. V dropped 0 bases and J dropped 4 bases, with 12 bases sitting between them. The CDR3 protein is CASSLEGGDSDTQYF. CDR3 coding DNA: TGCGCCAGCAGCTTGGAGGGCGGGGATTCAGATACGCAGTATTTT.

In nucleotides, the CDR3 is TGTGCCAGCAGTATAGCTACAGGGAACCGCTACGAGCAGTACTTC. This sequence encodes CASSIATGNRYEQYF. V and J are TRBV28 and TRBJ2-7; perhaps TRBD1 as D (6 bases). The CDR3 extends over 15 amino acids. The V and J ends lost 5 bases and 3 bases respectively, with 17 bases between them. CDR1 is MDHEN, CDR2 SYDVKM, per germline.

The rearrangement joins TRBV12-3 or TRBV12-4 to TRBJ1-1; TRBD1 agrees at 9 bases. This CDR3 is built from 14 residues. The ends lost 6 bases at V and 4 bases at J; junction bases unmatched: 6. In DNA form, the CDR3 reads TGTGCCAGCAGATTGGACAGGGGAAGCACTGAAGCTTTCTTT. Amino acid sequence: CASRLDRGSTEAFF.

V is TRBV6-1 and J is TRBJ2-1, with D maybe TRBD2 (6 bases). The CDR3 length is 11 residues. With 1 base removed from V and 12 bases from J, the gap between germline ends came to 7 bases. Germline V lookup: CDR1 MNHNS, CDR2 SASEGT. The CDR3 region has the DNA TGTGCCAGCAGTGAAGGGAGGGGGCAGTTCTTC. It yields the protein CASSEGRGQFF.

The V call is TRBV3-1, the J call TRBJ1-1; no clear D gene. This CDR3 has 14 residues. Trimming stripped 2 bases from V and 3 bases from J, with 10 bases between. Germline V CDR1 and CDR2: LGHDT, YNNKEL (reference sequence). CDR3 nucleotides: TGTGCCAGCAGCCAAAGGCTGTTGGACACTGAAGCTTTCTTT. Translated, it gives CASSQRLLDTEAFF.

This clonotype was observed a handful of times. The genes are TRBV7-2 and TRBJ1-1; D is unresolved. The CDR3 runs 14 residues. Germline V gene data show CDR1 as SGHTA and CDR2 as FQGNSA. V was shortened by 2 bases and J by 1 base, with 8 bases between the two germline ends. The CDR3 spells CASSLMRANTEAFF. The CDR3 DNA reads TGTGCCAGCAGCTTAATGAGAGCGAACACTGAAGCTTTCTTT.

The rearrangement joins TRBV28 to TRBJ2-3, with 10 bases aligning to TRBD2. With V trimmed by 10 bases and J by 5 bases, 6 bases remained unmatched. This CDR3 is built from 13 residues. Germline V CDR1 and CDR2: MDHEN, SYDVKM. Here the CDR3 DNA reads TGTGCCATGAGCGGGGGGGCTGAAGATACGCAGTATTTT. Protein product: CAMSGGAEDTQYF.

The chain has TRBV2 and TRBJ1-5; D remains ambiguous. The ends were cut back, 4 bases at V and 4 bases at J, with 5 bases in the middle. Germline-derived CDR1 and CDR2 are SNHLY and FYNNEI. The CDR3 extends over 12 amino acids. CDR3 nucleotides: TGTGCCAGCAGTGGGATGAATCAGCCCCAGCATTTT. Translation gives CASSGMNQPQHF.

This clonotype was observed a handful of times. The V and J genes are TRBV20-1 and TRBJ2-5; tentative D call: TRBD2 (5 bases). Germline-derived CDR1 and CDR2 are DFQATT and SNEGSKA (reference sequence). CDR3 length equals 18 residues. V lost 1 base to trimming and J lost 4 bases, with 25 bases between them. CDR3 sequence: CSARAPPWRPFRGETQYF. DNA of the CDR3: TGCAGTGCTAGAGCCCCCCCGTGGCGGCCCTTTCGGGGAGAGACCCAGTACTTC.

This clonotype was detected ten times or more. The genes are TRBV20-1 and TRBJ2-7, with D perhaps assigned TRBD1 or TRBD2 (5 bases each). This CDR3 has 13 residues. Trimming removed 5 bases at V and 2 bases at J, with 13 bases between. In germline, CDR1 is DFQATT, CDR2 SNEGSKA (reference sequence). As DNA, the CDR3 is TGCAGTGCTTCCGGGACCTCCGCCTACGAGCAGTACTTC. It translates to CSASGTSAYEQYF.

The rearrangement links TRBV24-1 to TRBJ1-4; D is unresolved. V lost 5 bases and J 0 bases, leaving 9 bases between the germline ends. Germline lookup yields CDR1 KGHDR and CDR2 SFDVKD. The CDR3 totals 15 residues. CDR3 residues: CATSGGLATNEKLFF. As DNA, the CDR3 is TGTGCCACCAGTGGAGGACTTGCAACTAATGAAAAACTGTTTTTT.

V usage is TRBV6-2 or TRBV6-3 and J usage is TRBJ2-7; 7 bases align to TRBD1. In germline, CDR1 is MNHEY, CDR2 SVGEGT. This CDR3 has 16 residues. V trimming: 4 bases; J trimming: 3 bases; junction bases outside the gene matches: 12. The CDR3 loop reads CASSSTGTDGYYEQYF. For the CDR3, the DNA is TGTGCCAGCAGTTCGACCGGGACAGATGGCTACTACGAGCAGTACTTC.

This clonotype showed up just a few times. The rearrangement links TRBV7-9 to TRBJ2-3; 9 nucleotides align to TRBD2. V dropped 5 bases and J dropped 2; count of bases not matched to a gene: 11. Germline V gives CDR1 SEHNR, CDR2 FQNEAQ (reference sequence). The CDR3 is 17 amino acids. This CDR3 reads CASSPHGLAGYTDTQYF. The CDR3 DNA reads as TGTGCCAGCAGCCCCCACGGGCTAGCGGGATACACAGATACGCAGTATTTT.

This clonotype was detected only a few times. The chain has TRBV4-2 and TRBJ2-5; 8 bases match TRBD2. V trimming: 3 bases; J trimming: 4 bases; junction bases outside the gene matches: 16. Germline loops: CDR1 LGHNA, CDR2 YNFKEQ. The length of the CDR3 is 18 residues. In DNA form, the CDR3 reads TGTGCCAGCAGCCACTCTTGGGCGGGGGGTGATAAGGGAGAGACCCAGTACTTC. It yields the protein CASSHSWAGGDKGETQYF.

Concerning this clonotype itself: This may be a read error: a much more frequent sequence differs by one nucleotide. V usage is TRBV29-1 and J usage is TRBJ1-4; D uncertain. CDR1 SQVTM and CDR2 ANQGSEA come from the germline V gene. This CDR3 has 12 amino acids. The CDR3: CGVGSVNEKLFF. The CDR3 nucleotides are TGCGGCGTTGGGTCAGTAAATGAAAAACTGTTTTTT. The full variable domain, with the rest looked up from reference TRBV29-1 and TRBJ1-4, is SAVISQKPSRDICQRGTSLTIQCQVDSQVTMMFWYRQQPGQSLTLIATANQGSEATYESGFVIDKFPISRPNLTFSTLTVSNMSPEDSSIYLCGVGSVNEKLFFGSGTQLSVL.

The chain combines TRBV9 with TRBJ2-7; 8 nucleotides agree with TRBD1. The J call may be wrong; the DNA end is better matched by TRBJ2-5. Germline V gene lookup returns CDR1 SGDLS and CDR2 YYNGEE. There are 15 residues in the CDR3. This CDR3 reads CASSPRQGILETQYF. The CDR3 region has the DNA TGTGCCAGCAGCCCGCGACAGGGGATATTGGAGACCCAGTACTTC.

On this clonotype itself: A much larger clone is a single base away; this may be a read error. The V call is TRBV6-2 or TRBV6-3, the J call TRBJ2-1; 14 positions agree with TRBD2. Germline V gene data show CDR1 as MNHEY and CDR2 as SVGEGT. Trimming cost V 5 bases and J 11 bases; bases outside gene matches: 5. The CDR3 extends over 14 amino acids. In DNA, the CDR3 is TGTGCCAGCAGTCCGAGACTAGCGGGGGGGCAGCAGTTCTTC. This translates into CASSPRLAGGQQFF.

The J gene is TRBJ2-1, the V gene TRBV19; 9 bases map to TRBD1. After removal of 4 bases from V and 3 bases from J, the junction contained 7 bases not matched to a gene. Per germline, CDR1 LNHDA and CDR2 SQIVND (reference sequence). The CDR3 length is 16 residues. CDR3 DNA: TGTGCCAGTAGTACCCAGGGACAGGGAAACTACAATGAGCAGTTCTTC. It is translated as CASSTQGQGNYNEQFF.

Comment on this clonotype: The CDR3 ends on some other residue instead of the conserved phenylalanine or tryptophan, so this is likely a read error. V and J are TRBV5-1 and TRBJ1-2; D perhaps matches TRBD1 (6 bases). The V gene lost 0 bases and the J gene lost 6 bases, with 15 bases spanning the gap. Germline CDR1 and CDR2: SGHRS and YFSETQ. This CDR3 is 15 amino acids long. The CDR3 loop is CASSLEVQQGNGYTI. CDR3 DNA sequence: TGCGCCAGCAGCTTGGAAGTCCAACAGGGAAATGGCTACACCATC.

This CDR3 is CSVEDLNTEAFF. DNA for the CDR3: TGCAGCGTTGAAGATCTGAACACTGAAGCTTTCTTT. The V gene is TRBV29-1, the J gene TRBJ1-1; no reliable D call. Germline lookup yields CDR1 SQVTM and CDR2 ANQGSEA. This CDR3 comprises 12 residues. Trimming shortened V by 0 bases and J by 0 bases, and 2 bases separated the two germline ends.

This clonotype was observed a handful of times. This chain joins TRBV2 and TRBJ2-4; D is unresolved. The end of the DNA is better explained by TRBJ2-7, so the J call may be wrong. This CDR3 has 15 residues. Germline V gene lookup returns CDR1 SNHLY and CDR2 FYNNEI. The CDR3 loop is CASSVPSQRPDEQYF. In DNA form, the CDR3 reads TGTGCCAGCAGTGTTCCGAGCCAACGCCCTGACGAGCAGTACTTC.

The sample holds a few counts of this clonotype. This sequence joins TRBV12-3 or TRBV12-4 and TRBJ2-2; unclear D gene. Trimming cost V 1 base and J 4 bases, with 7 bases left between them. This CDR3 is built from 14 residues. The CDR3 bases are TGTGCCAGCAGTTTAGGTCTACCCACCGGGGAGCTGTTTTTT. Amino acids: CASSLGLPTGELFF.

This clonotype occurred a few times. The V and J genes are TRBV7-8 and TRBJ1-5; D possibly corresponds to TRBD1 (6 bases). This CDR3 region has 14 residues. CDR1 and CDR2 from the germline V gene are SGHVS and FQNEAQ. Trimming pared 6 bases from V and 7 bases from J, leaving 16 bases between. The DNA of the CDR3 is TGTGCCAGCAGACGATCAGGGGACCGGCAGCCCCAGCATTTT. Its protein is CASRRSGDRQPQHF.

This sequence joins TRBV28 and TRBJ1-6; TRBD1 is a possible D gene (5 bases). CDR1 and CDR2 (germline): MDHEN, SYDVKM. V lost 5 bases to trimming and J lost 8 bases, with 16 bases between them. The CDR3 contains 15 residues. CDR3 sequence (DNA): TGTGCCAGCAGTCGCCCCAACCGAGGGGATTCACCCCTCCACTTT. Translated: CASSRPNRGDSPLHF.

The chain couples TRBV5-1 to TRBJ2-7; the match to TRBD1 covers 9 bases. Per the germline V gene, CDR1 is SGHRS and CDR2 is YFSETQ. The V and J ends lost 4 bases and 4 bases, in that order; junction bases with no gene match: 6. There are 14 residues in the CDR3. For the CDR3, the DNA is TGCGCCAGCAGCACGACAGGGGGGTCGTACGAGCAGTACTTC. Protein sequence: CASSTTGGSYEQYF.

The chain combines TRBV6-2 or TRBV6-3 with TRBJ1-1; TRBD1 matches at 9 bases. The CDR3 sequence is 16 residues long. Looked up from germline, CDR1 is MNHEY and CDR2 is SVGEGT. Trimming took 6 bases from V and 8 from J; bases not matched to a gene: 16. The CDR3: CASRSTGTGLGREAFF. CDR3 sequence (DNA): TGTGCCAGCAGGTCAACCGGGACAGGGTTGGGCAGAGAAGCTTTCTTT.

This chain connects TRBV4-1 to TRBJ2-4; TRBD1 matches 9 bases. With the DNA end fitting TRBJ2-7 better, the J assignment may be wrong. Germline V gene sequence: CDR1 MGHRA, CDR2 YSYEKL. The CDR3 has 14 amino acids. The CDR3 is CASSPLGQGDEQYF. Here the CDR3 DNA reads TGCGCCAGCAGCCCCCTGGGACAGGGCGACGAGCAGTACTTC.

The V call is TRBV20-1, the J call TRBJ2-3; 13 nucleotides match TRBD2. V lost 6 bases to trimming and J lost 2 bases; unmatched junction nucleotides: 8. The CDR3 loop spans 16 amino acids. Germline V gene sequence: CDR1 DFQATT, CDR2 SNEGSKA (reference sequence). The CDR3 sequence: CSARTSGGRITDTQYF. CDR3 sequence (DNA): TGCAGTGCCAGGACTAGCGGGGGTAGGATCACAGATACGCAGTATTTT.

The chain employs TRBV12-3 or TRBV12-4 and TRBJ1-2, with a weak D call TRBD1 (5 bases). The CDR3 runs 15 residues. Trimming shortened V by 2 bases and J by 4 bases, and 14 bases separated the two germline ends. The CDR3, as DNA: TGTGCCAGCAGTTTATGGGGAGGGGCACGCTATGGCTACACCTTC. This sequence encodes CASSLWGGARYGYTF.

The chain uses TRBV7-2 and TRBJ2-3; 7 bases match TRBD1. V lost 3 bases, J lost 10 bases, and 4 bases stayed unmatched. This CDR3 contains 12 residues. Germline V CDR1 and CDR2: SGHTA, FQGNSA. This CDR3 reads CASSFYRGAQYF. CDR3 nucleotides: TGTGCCAGCAGCTTTTACAGGGGAGCGCAGTATTTT.